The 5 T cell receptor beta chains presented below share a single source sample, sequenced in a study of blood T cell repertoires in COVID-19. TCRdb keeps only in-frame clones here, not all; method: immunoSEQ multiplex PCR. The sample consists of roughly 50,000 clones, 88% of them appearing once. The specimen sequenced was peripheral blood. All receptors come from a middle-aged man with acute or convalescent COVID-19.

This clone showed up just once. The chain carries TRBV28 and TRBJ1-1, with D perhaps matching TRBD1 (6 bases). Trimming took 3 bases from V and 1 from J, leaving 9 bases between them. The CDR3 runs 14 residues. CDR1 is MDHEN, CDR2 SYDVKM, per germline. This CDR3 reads CASSFRGWNTEAFF. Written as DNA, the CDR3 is TGTGCCAGCAGTTTCAGGGGTTGGAACACTGAAGCTTTCTTT.

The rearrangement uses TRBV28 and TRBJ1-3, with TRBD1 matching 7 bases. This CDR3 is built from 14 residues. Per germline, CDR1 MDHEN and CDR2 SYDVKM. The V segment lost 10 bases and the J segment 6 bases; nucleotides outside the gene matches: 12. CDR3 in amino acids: CATQSPQGVNTIYF. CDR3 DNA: TGTGCCACTCAAAGCCCTCAGGGGGTAAACACCATATATTTT. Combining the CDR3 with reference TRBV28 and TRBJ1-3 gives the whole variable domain DVKVTQSSRYLVKRTGEKVFLECVQDMDHENMFWYRQDPGLGLRLIYFSYDVKMKEKGDIPEGYSVSREKKERFSLILESASTNQTSMYLCATQSPQGVNTIYFGEGSWLTVV.

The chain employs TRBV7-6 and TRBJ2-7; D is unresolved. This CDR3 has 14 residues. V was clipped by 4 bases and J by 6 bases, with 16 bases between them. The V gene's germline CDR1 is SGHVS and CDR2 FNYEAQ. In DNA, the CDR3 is TGTGCCAGCAGCTCGAATGTCCAATTCGGCGAGCAGTACTTC. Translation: CASSSNVQFGEQYF.

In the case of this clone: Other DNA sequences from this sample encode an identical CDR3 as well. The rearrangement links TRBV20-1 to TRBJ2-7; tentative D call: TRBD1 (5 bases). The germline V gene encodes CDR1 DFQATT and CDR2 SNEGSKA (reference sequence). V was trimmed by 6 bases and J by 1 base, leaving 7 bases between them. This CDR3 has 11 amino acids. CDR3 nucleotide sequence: TGCAGTGCCAGGGATTCCTACGAGCAGTACTTC. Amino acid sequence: CSARDSYEQYF.

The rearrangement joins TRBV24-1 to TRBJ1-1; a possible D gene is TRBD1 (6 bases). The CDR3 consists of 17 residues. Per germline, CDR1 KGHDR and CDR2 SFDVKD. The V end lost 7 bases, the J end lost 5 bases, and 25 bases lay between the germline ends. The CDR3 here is CATRSSSLSGERTEAFF. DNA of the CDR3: TGTGCCACCAGATCTAGCTCGCTCTCAGGGGAAAGAACTGAAGCTTTCTTT.